Following are 8 T cell receptor beta chains from one sample sequenced in a study of shared clonotypes between healthy human individuals. The naive CD8 population came from CD45RO-negative cells selected for CCR7, without terminally differentiated effector memory CD45RA+ cells. The data were produced by immunoSEQ multiplex PCR, yet TCRdb's version contains in-frame clones alone and is incomplete. The data contain about 2.2 million clones, over 85% of them seen just once; the ten biggest clones take up around 1.7%. Specimen: naive CD8+ T cells from PBMCs. The receptor source for this set is a man younger than 30 in good health. Some clones in this sample may be carry-over from other donors' samples.

The genes are TRBV10-1 and TRBJ1-3, with D uncertain. Deletions cut 3 bases from V and 4 bases from J, with 7 bases between. The CDR3 is 13 amino acids. Germline-derived CDR1 and CDR2 are WNHNN and SYGVQD (reference sequence). CDR3 loop: CASSEIRGNTIYF. Here the CDR3 DNA reads TGCGCCAGCAGTGAAATCAGAGGAAACACCATATATTTT.

This CDR3 is CASRRVRGGNEKLFF. CDR3 DNA sequence: TGTGCCAGCAGGCGTGTCCGCGGAGGGAATGAAAAACTGTTTTTT. V and J are TRBV12-1 and TRBJ1-4. TRBV12-1 is a pseudogene segment. CDR3 length: 15 residues.

The gene calls are TRBV28 and TRBJ1-2, with D possibly matching TRBD1 (6 bases). This CDR3 has 15 residues. The V gene's germline CDR1 is MDHEN and CDR2 SYDVKM. The ends were cut back, 4 bases at V and 3 bases at J, with 15 bases in the middle. The CDR3 nucleotides read TGTGCCAGCAGTTCGAACAGGGAGACGGACTATGGCTACACCTTC. This translates into CASSSNRETDYGYTF.

The chain recombines TRBV4-1 with TRBJ2-5; TRBD1 aligns across 10 bases. The CDR3 is 17 residues long. J was trimmed by 5 bases and V by 3 bases; bases with no gene match: 12. Germline values: CDR1 MGHRA, CDR2 YSYEKL. CDR3 sequence (DNA): TGCGCCAGCAGCCACGCACCCCCGACAGGGGGCCGGGAGACCCAGTACTTC. Translating gives CASSHAPPTGGRETQYF.

The rearrangement joins TRBV28 to TRBJ2-3; D is possibly TRBD2 (5 bases). Trimming took 2 bases from V and 0 from J, leaving 12 bases between them. The CDR3 sequence is 16 residues long. Germline V gene sequence: CDR1 MDHEN, CDR2 SYDVKM. The CDR3 loop is CASSLLPSTSTDTQYF. The CDR3 DNA follows: TGTGCCAGCAGTTTACTTCCTAGCACAAGCACAGATACGCAGTATTTT.

The genes are TRBV7-9 and TRBJ1-5, with a possible D match to TRBD1 (5 bases). Germline CDR1 is SEHNR and CDR2 is FQNEAQ (reference sequence). V was pared by 5 bases and J by 9 bases, with 14 bases between. The CDR3 totals 13 residues. The CDR3, as DNA: TGTGCCAGCAGCGACCCCGGCGGGGGGCCCCAGCATTTT. Its translation is CASSDPGGGPQHF.

The genes are TRBV4-3 and TRBJ2-7; 8 nucleotides match TRBD1. The CDR3 is 15 amino acids. V was pared by 1 base and J by 3 bases, with 5 bases of the junction left unmatched. Germline V gene sequence: CDR1 LGHNA, CDR2 YSLEER. This CDR3 reads CASSQGQGAGYEQYF. The CDR3 DNA follows: TGCGCCAGCAGCCAAGGGCAGGGGGCCGGCTACGAGCAGTACTTC.

Only one count was recorded for this clone. The sample contains more than one DNA sequence encoding this CDR3. The chain recombines TRBV28 with TRBJ1-5, with unresolved D. V was shortened by 2 bases and J by 5 bases, with 7 bases between the two germline ends. Germline CDR1 is MDHEN and CDR2 is SYDVKM. The CDR3 has 13 amino acids. The CDR3 sequence: CASSLLSDQPQHF. DNA for the CDR3: TGTGCCAGCAGTTTACTCTCGGATCAGCCCCAGCATTTT. Complete variable domain (other parts from reference TRBV28 and TRBJ1-5): DVKVTQSSRYLVKRTGEKVFLECVQDMDHENMFWYRQDPGLGLRLIYFSYDVKMKEKGDIPEGYSVSREKKERFSLILESASTNQTSMYLCASSLLSDQPQHFGDGTRLSIL.